Sequencing of this T cell receptor beta chain was carried out in a study of T cell changes during pregnancy in multiple sclerosis. The method was immunoSEQ multiplex PCR; TCRdb's version includes in-frame clones alone and lacks a portion of them. The table shows roughly 89,000 clones, with approximately 95% occurring only once. Germline lookup yields CDR1 MGHRA and CDR2 YSYEKL. V lost 0 bases and J lost 4, with 15 bases in between. The CDR3 contains 16 residues. This specimen was peripheral blood, taken in the first trimester of pregnancy. The TCR comes from a female donor with multiple sclerosis, enrolled in a pregnancy study. The V call is TRBV4-1, the J call TRBJ1-2; D is uncertain. CDR3 bases: TGCGCCAGCAGCCAAGAGGGCCCGGGGTGGCTCTATGGCTACACCTTC. Its translation: CASSQEGPGWLYGYTF.